These 18 T cell receptor beta chains were all obtained from the same sample, sequenced in a study of response to subunit inactivated influenza vaccine. TCRdb passed the RT-PCR reads through MiXCR, listing each CDR3 protein once. Of about half a million distinct CDR3 sequences listed, about 10% are singletons. The sequencing here drew on PBMCs from blood, taken 40 to 50 days after vaccination. These receptors originate from a man in his fifties who received an inactivated influenza vaccine.

The V and J genes are TRBV7-2 and TRBJ2-5, with D uncertain. The CDR3 is 15 residues long. The germline V gene has CDR1 SGHTA and CDR2 FQGNSA. The germline V and J ends were trimmed by 1 base and 5 bases, with 14 bases remaining between them. The CDR3 region is CASSLEGEAWETQYF. In nucleotides, the CDR3 is TGTGCCAGCAGCTTAGAAGGAGAGGCCTGGGAGACCCAGTACTTC.

V usage is TRBV4-3 and J usage is TRBJ2-4, with 7 positions matching TRBD1. Germline assignment: CDR1 LGHNA and CDR2 YSLEER. After removal of 1 base from V and 11 bases from J, the junction contained 8 bases not matched to a gene. The CDR3 contains 14 residues. DNA for the CDR3: TGCGCCAGCAGCCAAGGGACAGGTCCCAGGGTTCAGTACTTC. Encoded protein: CASSQGTGPRVQYF.

This clonotype was observed a handful of times. The chain recombines TRBV28 with TRBJ2-1, with D perhaps matching TRBD1 (6 bases). Trimming cost V 5 bases and J 5 bases, with 16 bases left between them. This CDR3 spans 15 amino acids. Germline loops: CDR1 MDHEN, CDR2 SYDVKM. The CDR3 nucleotides are TGTGCCAGCAGTCGCCACAGGGATCACGACAATGAGCAGTTCTTC. It is translated as CASSRHRDHDNEQFF.

This chain connects TRBV9 to TRBJ2-3; D may be TRBD2 (5 bases). The CDR3 sequence is 12 residues long. The V end lost 0 bases, the J end lost 6 bases, and 5 bases lay between the germline ends. The germline V gene has CDR1 SGDLS and CDR2 YYNGEE. The CDR3 here is CASSVERDTQYF. The CDR3 nucleotides read TGTGCCAGCAGCGTAGAGCGGGATACGCAGTATTTT. The full variable domain, its missing parts supplied by reference TRBV9 and TRBJ2-3, is DSGVTQTPKHLITATGQRVTLRCSPRSGDLSVYWYQQSLDQGLQFLIQYYNGEERAKGNILERFSAQQFPDLHSELNLSSLELGDSALYFCASSVERDTQYFGPGTRLTVL.

This clonotype was seen more than once but under ten times. V and J are TRBV2 and TRBJ2-3; a weak D match, TRBD2 (5 bases). The CDR3 is 13 residues long. V shed 6 bases and J shed 2 bases, with 9 bases lying between them. Germline V gene data show CDR1 as SNHLY and CDR2 as FYNNEI. In nucleotides, the CDR3 is TGTGCCAGCAGGGACTCTCCCACAGATACGCAGTATTTT. It yields the protein CASRDSPTDTQYF.

In its sample, this clonotype was seen a few times. This chain links TRBV20-1 with TRBJ2-7; TRBD2 agrees at 9 bases. The germline CDR1 and CDR2 sequences are DFQATT and SNEGSKA (reference sequence). The CDR3 runs to 14 residues. V was pared by 4 bases and J by 6 bases, with 10 bases of the junction left unmatched. The CDR3 reads CSATLSSGASEQYF. Written as DNA, the CDR3 is TGCAGTGCTACGCTTTCTAGCGGGGCAAGCGAGCAGTACTTC.

The chain combines TRBV7-2 with TRBJ2-7; weak D call: TRBD2 (5 bases). The CDR3 loop spans 14 amino acids. Trimming cost V 4 bases and J 6 bases, with 16 bases left between them. Germline CDR1 and CDR2: SGHTA and FQGNSA. The CDR3 is CASSSRAGYGEQYF. The CDR3 nucleotides read TGTGCCAGCAGCTCGCGGGCCGGATACGGCGAGCAGTACTTC.

In its sample, this clonotype was seen many times. The V and J genes are TRBV6-5 and TRBJ2-2; TRBD1 aligns across 8 bases. Germline-derived CDR1 and CDR2 are MNHEY and SVGAGI. V lost 4 bases and J lost 2; bases outside the gene matches: 3. This CDR3 contains 15 residues. The CDR3 region is CASSFGQGNTGELFF. CDR3 coding DNA: TGTGCCAGCAGTTTTGGACAGGGCAACACCGGGGAGCTGTTTTTT.

This chain joins TRBV12-3 or TRBV12-4 and TRBJ1-6; 10 nucleotides align to TRBD1. The trim removed 5 bases at V and 11 bases at J, leaving 3 bases unmatched. The CDR3 runs 13 residues. DNA for the CDR3: TGTGCCAGCAGTGACAGGGGGCAAGCACCCCTCCACTTT. Translation gives CASSDRGQAPLHF.

This clonotype was observed a few times. V usage is TRBV2 and J usage is TRBJ2-1; 7 positions match TRBD1. The CDR3 runs to 14 residues. J was trimmed by 3 bases and V by 7 bases; bases with no gene match: 6. Germline CDR1 SNHLY, CDR2 FYNNEI. The CDR3 here is CASIYRDSYNEQFF. The CDR3 region has the DNA TGTGCCAGCATATACCGGGACAGCTACAATGAGCAGTTCTTC.

This chain connects TRBV12-3 or TRBV12-4 to TRBJ1-2, with D possibly matching TRBD1 (5 bases). Trimming removed 6 bases at V and 3 bases at J, with 14 bases between. The CDR3 sequence is 14 residues long. DNA of the CDR3: TGTGCCAGCAGCCTCAGGGTTGGGGACTATGGCTACACCTTC. Amino acids: CASSLRVGDYGYTF.

The chain joins TRBV5-6 to TRBJ2-7, with 7 positions matching TRBD2. Germline CDR1 and CDR2: SGHDT and YYEEEE. This CDR3 comprises 13 residues. V shed 7 bases and J 3 bases; nucleotides not matched to a gene: 7. CDR3 coding DNA: TGTGCCAGCGGAAGAGCGGGGCTCTACGAGCAGTACTTC. It yields the protein CASGRAGLYEQYF. The full variable domain, rest sourced from reference TRBV5-6 and TRBJ2-7, is DAGVTQSPTHLIKTRGQQVTLRCSPKSGHDTVSWYQQALGQGPQFIFQYYEEEERQRGNFPDRFSGHQFPNYSSELNVNALLLGDSALYLCASGRAGLYEQYFGPGTRLTVT.

The chain joins TRBV18 to TRBJ2-3; unclear D gene. V gave up 2 bases and J gave up 2 bases, with 8 bases separating them. Germline V CDR1 and CDR2: KGHSH, LQKENI. The CDR3 is made up of 14 amino acids. The DNA of the CDR3 is TGTGCCAGCTCACCAATGGGTTCCACAGATACGCAGTATTTT. Protein: CASSPMGSTDTQYF.

This clonotype showed up many times. The CDR3 region has the DNA TGCGCCAGCAGCTTTGCCGGTAACACAGGGTACAATGAGCAGTTCTTC. Residues: CASSFAGNTGYNEQFF. J is TRBJ2-1 and V is TRBV5-1, with TRBD1 as a possible D gene (6 bases). CDR1 and CDR2 (germline): SGHRS, YFSETQ. This CDR3 is built from 16 residues. V lost 2 bases and J lost 4, with 16 bases in between.

This rearrangement joins TRBV27 to TRBJ2-2; D is ambiguous. V was cut by 2 bases and J by 7 bases, with 17 bases left in between. This CDR3 is built from 16 residues. Germline V gene data show CDR1 as MNHEY and CDR2 as SMNVEV (reference sequence). The CDR3 bases are TGTGCCAGCAGTTTAAACTCGTACATAGTGGGCGGGGAGCTGTTTTTT. Protein sequence: CASSLNSYIVGGELFF.

This clonotype has at least ten counts. The rearrangement uses TRBV4-3 and TRBJ2-6, with 9 bases identical to TRBD1. The junction had 5 bases not matched to a gene; V was cut back by 1 base and J by 1 base. This CDR3 has 18 amino acids. Germline V gene data show CDR1 as LGHNA and CDR2 as YSLEER. The CDR3 nucleotides are TGCGCCAGCAGCCAAGTACAGGGGGCCGCTTCTGGGGCCAACGTCCTGACTTTC. Amino acids: CASSQVQGAASGANVLTF.

Ten or more counts support this clonotype. The V call is TRBV7-2, the J call TRBJ2-7; the match to TRBD1 covers 8 bases. Per the germline V gene, CDR1 is SGHTA and CDR2 is FQGNSA. This CDR3 spans 15 amino acids. Losses at the gene ends were 5 bases for V and 4 bases for J; bases not matched to a gene: 10. This chain's CDR3 is CASSRETGGTYEQYF. The CDR3 nucleotides are TGTGCCAGCAGCCGAGAAACAGGGGGAACTTACGAGCAGTACTTC. The whole variable domain, filled in from reference TRBV7-2 and TRBJ2-7, reads GAGVSQSPSNKVTEKGKDVELRCDPISGHTALYWYRQSLGQGLEFLIYFQGNSAPDKSGLPSDRFSAERTGGSVSTLTIQRTQQEDSAVYLCASSRETGGTYEQYFGPGTRLTVT.

At least ten counts were recorded for this clonotype. The rearrangement uses TRBV29-1 and TRBJ2-1; D is unclear. The V gene's germline CDR1 is SQVTM and CDR2 ANQGSEA. This CDR3 contains 14 residues. Trimming cost V 6 bases and J 8 bases, with 20 bases left between them. CDR3 sequence (DNA): TGCAGCGTAGCTACCCCGGGCCTAGTCCATGAGCAGTTCTTC. This gives the protein CSVATPGLVHEQFF.